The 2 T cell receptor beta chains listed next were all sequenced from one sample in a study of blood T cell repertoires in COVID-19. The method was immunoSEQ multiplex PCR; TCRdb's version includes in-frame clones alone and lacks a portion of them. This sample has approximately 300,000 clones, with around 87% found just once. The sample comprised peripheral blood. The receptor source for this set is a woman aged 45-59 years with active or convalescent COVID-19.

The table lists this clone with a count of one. The CDR3 nucleotides are TGTGCCAGCTCAGACCGGGACAGTTACATGAACACTGAAGCTTTCTTT. It codes for CASSDRDSYMNTEAFF. The chain combines TRBV18 with TRBJ1-1, with TRBD1 matching 7 bases. After removal of 5 bases from V and 0 bases from J, the junction contained 9 bases not matched to a gene. The CDR3 extends over 16 amino acids. The V gene's germline CDR1 is KGHSH and CDR2 LQKENI.

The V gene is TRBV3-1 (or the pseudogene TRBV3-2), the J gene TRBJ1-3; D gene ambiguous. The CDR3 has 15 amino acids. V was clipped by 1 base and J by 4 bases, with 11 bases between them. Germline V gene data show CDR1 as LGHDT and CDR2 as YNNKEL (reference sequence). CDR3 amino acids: CASSQGFGPGNTIYF. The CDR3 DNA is TGTGCCAGCAGCCAAGGGTTTGGGCCGGGAAACACCATATATTTT.